Described below is a single T cell receptor (beta chain) sequence and its context. This CDR3 has 15 amino acids. The germline V and J ends were trimmed by 8 bases and 7 bases, with 21 bases remaining between them. In germline, CDR1 is LNHDA, CDR2 SQIVND (reference sequence). The primer mix had 60 Vbeta and 13 Jbeta primers. Generated by immunoSEQ multiplex PCR, the TCRdb table keeps only in-frame clones and is missing some. The repertoire consists of 150,000 to 200,000 clones, with around 75% occurring once and the leading ten covering approximately 1.4%. The sample is drawn from a study of cytomegalovirus exposure and HLA in healthy donors.

Sequenced: PBMCs. The genes are TRBV19 and TRBJ2-1; D perhaps matches TRBD1 (7 bases). This receptor was identified in a woman in her 50s in good health and CMV-seronegative. The CDR3 region is CASEFRGQGVNEQFF. As DNA, the CDR3 is TGTGCCAGTGAATTTCGGGGGCAGGGGGTGAATGAGCAGTTCTTC.